Listed here are 21 T cell receptor beta chains from one sample, sequenced in a study of blood T cell repertoires in COVID-19. The data were produced by immunoSEQ multiplex PCR, yet TCRdb's version contains in-frame clones alone and is incomplete. This sample carries over 120,000 clones, around nine tenths of them seen once, and the ten largest clones take roughly 8%. The sample comprised peripheral blood. The receptors stem from a woman in her forties or fifties with active or convalescent COVID-19.

The chain uses TRBV9 and TRBJ1-6; 7 nucleotides match TRBD1. J gave up 10 bases and V 3 bases, and 7 bases lay outside the gene matches. CDR3 length: 14 residues. Germline CDR1 reads SGDLS; CDR2 reads YYNGEE. The CDR3 reads CASSAGQVGSPLHF. As DNA, the CDR3 is TGTGCCAGCAGCGCCGGACAGGTTGGATCACCCCTCCACTTT.

This chain joins TRBV10-3 and TRBJ1-1; 9 bases match TRBD1. With V trimmed by 4 bases and J by 4 bases, 7 bases remained unmatched. The germline V gene has CDR1 ENHRY and CDR2 SYGVKD. This CDR3 is 15 amino acids long. The DNA for the CDR3 is TGTGCCATCAGTGCCCTCGGACAGGGGACCACTGAAGCTTTCTTT. Protein sequence: CAISALGQGTTEAFF.

The rearrangement uses TRBV30 and TRBJ1-2, with D perhaps TRBD1 (5 bases). This CDR3 is built from 13 residues. V was cut by 0 bases and J by 4 bases, with 9 bases left in between. Germline V gene data show CDR1 as GTSNPN and CDR2 as SVGIG (reference sequence). This CDR3 reads CAWSVQGSYGYTF. The CDR3 bases are TGTGCCTGGAGTGTGCAGGGAAGCTATGGCTACACCTTC.

The chain employs TRBV5-1 and TRBJ2-7; 9 positions match TRBD1. The V gene end was trimmed by 3 bases and the J gene end by 4 bases; junction bases not matched to a gene: 5. CDR1 is SGHRS and CDR2 is YFSETQ in the germline V gene. This CDR3 spans 14 amino acids. The CDR3 sequence: CASSSRQGVYEQYF. The CDR3 DNA follows: TGCGCCAGCAGCTCCCGACAGGGGGTGTACGAGCAGTACTTC.

The rearrangement joins TRBV30 to TRBJ2-3; TRBD2 matches 9 bases. The V and J ends lost 4 bases and 5 bases, in that order; junction bases with no gene match: 16. This CDR3 comprises 17 residues. Germline loops: CDR1 GTSNPN, CDR2 SVGIG (reference sequence). The CDR3 nucleotides are TGTGCCTGGACTCCCGGGTGGACTAGCGCCTACATAGATACGCAGTATTTT. As protein: CAWTPGWTSAYIDTQYF.

The rearrangement uses TRBV14 and TRBJ2-5; 12 bases agree with TRBD2. The CDR3 covers 16 residues. V was pared by 5 bases and J by 1 base, with 5 bases of the junction left unmatched. Germline-derived CDR1 and CDR2 are SGHDN and FVKESK. The CDR3 DNA reads as TGTGCCAGCAGCACCGGACTAGCGGGGACCCAAGAGACCCAGTACTTC. Translated: CASSTGLAGTQETQYF. Full variable domain (missing parts from reference TRBV14 and TRBJ2-5): EAGVTQFPSHSVIEKGQTVTLRCDPISGHDNLYWYRRVMGKEIKFLLHFVKESKQDESGMPNNRFLAERTGGTYSTLKVQPAELEDSGVYFCASSTGLAGTQETQYFGPGTRLLVL.

The chain joins TRBV19 to TRBJ2-1; 7 positions match TRBD2. The junction had 18 bases not matched to a gene; V was cut back by 6 bases and J by 10 bases. There are 16 residues in the CDR3. The germline V gene encodes CDR1 LNHDA and CDR2 SQIVND (reference sequence). This CDR3 reads CASRSVLRGVVGEQFF. The CDR3 nucleotides are TGTGCCAGTAGATCAGTCTTACGGGGGGTTGTAGGGGAGCAGTTCTTC.

J is TRBJ1-3 and V is TRBV7-2; D not certain. The CDR3 length is 16 residues. The germline V gene encodes CDR1 SGHTA and CDR2 FQGNSA. With 7 bases removed from V and 0 bases from J, the gap between germline ends came to 16 bases. CDR3 coding DNA: TGTGCCAGCACCTCGATCGCGGGCATCTCTGGAAACACCATATATTTT. Its protein product is CASTSIAGISGNTIYF.

This clone was found a few times. The chain recombines TRBV7-2 with TRBJ1-5, with D tentatively TRBD1 (6 bases). The CDR3 is 14 amino acids. Trimming removed 1 base at V and 3 bases at J, with 7 bases between. The germline V gene encodes CDR1 SGHTA and CDR2 FQGNSA. CDR3 in amino acids: CASSLGGPNQPQHF. CDR3 coding DNA: TGTGCCAGCAGCTTAGGGGGGCCCAATCAGCCCCAGCATTTT.

V and J are TRBV7-2 and TRBJ1-4, with D hard to call. There are 15 residues in the CDR3. Germline V CDR1 and CDR2: SGHTA, FQGNSA. V lost 1 base, J lost 2 bases, and 8 bases lay in between. CDR3 in amino acids: CASSLVYSTNEKLFF. DNA for the CDR3: TGTGCCAGCAGCTTAGTATATTCCACTAATGAAAAACTGTTTTTT.

This rearrangement joins TRBV30 to TRBJ2-1; weak D call: TRBD1 (6 bases). Germline values: CDR1 GTSNPN, CDR2 SVGIG (reference sequence). The CDR3 consists of 12 residues. V gave up 3 bases and J gave up 9 bases, with 12 bases separating them. The CDR3 region has the DNA TGTGCCTGGAGCAGGGGTTCTGGTGAGCAGTTCTTC. Translated: CAWSRGSGEQFF.

This chain connects TRBV28 to TRBJ1-2, with D uncertain. The CDR3 has 16 amino acids. Looked up from germline, CDR1 is MDHEN and CDR2 is SYDVKM. The V and J ends lost 7 bases and 5 bases respectively, with 23 bases between them. The CDR3 protein is CASTQNPYRGSYGYTF. CDR3 DNA: TGTGCCAGCACCCAAAACCCGTACCGAGGATCATATGGCTACACCTTC.

The rearrangement links TRBV27 to TRBJ1-1; the D gene is possibly TRBD1 (6 bases). V was clipped by 3 bases and J by 4 bases, with 12 bases between them. The length of the CDR3 is 14 residues. CDR1 and CDR2 (germline): MNHEY, SMNVEV (reference sequence). The CDR3 region is CASSLYLGATEAFF. The CDR3 DNA is TGTGCCAGCAGTTTGTATTTGGGGGCCACTGAAGCTTTCTTT.

The V call is TRBV3-1 (or the pseudogene TRBV3-2), the J call TRBJ1-4; D ambiguous. Trimming took off 4 bases at V and 3 bases at J, with 21 bases between the two ends. Germline-derived CDR1 and CDR2 are LGHDT and YNNKEL (reference sequence). The CDR3 runs to 18 residues. This chain's CDR3 is CASSRNGDPLDSNEKLFF. CDR3 nucleotide sequence: TGTGCCAGCAGCCGCAACGGGGATCCACTAGATTCTAATGAAAAACTGTTTTTT.

The chain combines TRBV30 with TRBJ2-7; 10 bases match TRBD2. There are 15 residues in the CDR3. J was trimmed by 4 bases and V by 5 bases; bases with no gene match: 11. CDR1 is GTSNPN, CDR2 SVGIG, per germline (reference sequence). This CDR3 reads CAWSRPGLARYEQYF. CDR3 coding DNA: TGTGCCTGGTCCCGACCGGGACTAGCGAGATACGAGCAGTACTTC.

The rearrangement links TRBV29-1 to TRBJ2-3; 11 bases are shared with TRBD2. This CDR3 has 15 amino acids. CDR1 SQVTM and CDR2 ANQGSEA come from the germline V gene. Trimming cost V 4 bases and J 2 bases; bases outside gene matches: 5. The CDR3 reads CSVVTSGISTDTQYF. The DNA of the CDR3 is TGCAGCGTTGTGACTAGCGGGATATCCACAGATACGCAGTATTTT.

The rearrangement uses TRBV7-2 and TRBJ2-3; possibly TRBD1 for D (8 bases). V was pared by 4 bases and J by 6 bases, with 17 bases between. Germline V CDR1 and CDR2: SGHTA, FQGNSA. This CDR3 comprises 15 residues. Here the CDR3 reads CASSSSGTGGDTQYF. CDR3 nucleotides: TGTGCCAGCAGCTCCAGCGGGACAGGTGGGGATACGCAGTATTTT.

This rearrangement joins TRBV24-1 to TRBJ2-3, with 8 bases identical to TRBD1. The CDR3 has 13 residues. V was pared by 9 bases and J by 6 bases, with 7 bases of the junction left unmatched. Germline V CDR1 and CDR2: KGHDR, SFDVKD. CDR3 nucleotide sequence: TGTGCCACCGGAGACAGGGGAAGGGATACGCAGTATTTT. This gives the protein CATGDRGRDTQYF.

V gene TRBV13 combines with J gene TRBJ2-2; D unresolved. With 1 base removed from V and 5 bases from J, the gap between germline ends came to 20 bases. This CDR3 has 18 residues. From germline, CDR1 is PRHDT and CDR2 FYEKMQ (reference sequence). CDR3 nucleotides: TGTGCCAGCAGCTTAGAGAGCCGCTTGTCCGAGGTGACCGGGGAGCTGTTTTTT. Its translation: CASSLESRLSEVTGELFF. The full variable domain, in which reference TRBV13 and TRBJ2-2 provide the parts outside the CDR3, is AAGVIQSPRHLIKEKRETATLKCYPIPRHDTVYWYQQGPGQDPQFLISFYEKMQSDKGSIPDRFSAQQFSDYHSELNMSSLELGDSALYFCASSLESRLSEVTGELFFGEGSRLTVL.

The chain carries TRBV11-2 and TRBJ2-1; the match to TRBD2 covers 9 bases. The CDR3 extends over 18 amino acids. After removal of 1 base from V and 10 bases from J, the junction contained 17 bases not matched to a gene. From germline, CDR1 is SGHAT and CDR2 FQNNGV. The CDR3 region is CASSLGWRREGLPSEQFF. The CDR3 bases are TGTGCCAGCAGCTTAGGTTGGAGGCGGGAGGGCCTTCCCAGCGAGCAGTTCTTC.

The chain couples TRBV7-3 to TRBJ2-1, with TRBD2 identical over 9 bases. V lost 5 bases, J lost 7 bases, and 12 bases stayed unmatched. CDR3 length: 16 residues. Germline loops: CDR1 SGHTA, CDR2 FQGTGA. CDR3 DNA: TGTGCCAGCAGCCCGCACTCTAGCGGGGCAGGTAATGAGCAGTTCTTC. Translating it yields CASSPHSSGAGNEQFF. Full variable domain (remainder filled in from reference TRBV7-3 and TRBJ2-1): GAGVSQTPSNKVTEKGKYVELRCDPISGHTALYWYRQSLGQGPEFLIYFQGTGAADDSGLPNDRFFAVRPEGSVSTLKIQRTERGDSAVYLCASSPHSSGAGNEQFFGPGTRLTVL.